The 3 T cell receptor beta chains listed next were all sequenced from one sample in a study of CD4 and CD8 cells across lung adenocarcinoma regions. TCRdb reprocessed the PCR reads via MiXCR and lists one record per CDR3 protein. This table has around 11,000 distinct CDR3 sequences, roughly 50% appearing once. Sequencing was performed on CD4+ T cells from the center of a lung tumor. Receptors originate from a male donor with lung adenocarcinoma. The CD4 and CD8 labels of this study may be unreliable.

This clonotype has just a few counts. This chain links TRBV6-1 with TRBJ2-1; TRBD1 aligns across 9 bases. The V gene end was trimmed by 6 bases and the J gene end by 12 bases; junction bases not matched to a gene: 12. CDR1 and CDR2 (germline): MNHNS, SASEGT. The CDR3 is 14 amino acids. The CDR3 loop reads CASRSGTGLVRQFF. The CDR3 DNA is TGTGCCAGCAGGTCCGGGACAGGGCTCGTTAGGCAGTTCTTC.

V usage is TRBV6-1 and J usage is TRBJ2-3; D might be TRBD1 (6 bases). Trimming left V 7 bases short and J 10 bases short, with 24 bases between. The CDR3 is 15 residues long. Looked up from germline, CDR1 is MNHNS and CDR2 is SASEGT. Here the CDR3 reads CASTPVRGGYDAQYF. DNA of the CDR3: TGTGCCAGCACCCCGGTCAGGGGCGGCTACGATGCGCAGTATTTT.

This clonotype was counted once. The junction departs from the called germline gene at one end, perhaps through a read error. V is TRBV10-3 and J is TRBJ2-3, with D possibly being TRBD1 or TRBD2 (6 bases each). The CDR3 extends over 15 amino acids. CDR1 and CDR2 (germline): ENHRY, SYGVKD. The CDR3 region is CAVSDRTTHTDTQYF. CDR3 in DNA: TGTGCCGTCAGTGACAGGACTACGCACACAGATACGCAGTATTTT.